These 10 T cell receptor beta chains share one sample of origin, sequenced in a study of PD-L1 blockade in urothelial cancer. Time point specified: peripheral blood 6 weeks after treatment start. Assay: immunoSEQ multiplex PCR; the TCRdb copy retains only in-frame clones and omits some. The data hold 72,000 or so clones, with more than 70% observed a single time. Sequencing was performed on PBMCs, taken around atezolizumab (anti-PD-L1) treatment. The receptor source for this set is a man aged 60 to 75 with urothelial cancer.

This CDR3 reads CASSPQERAYEQYF. The DNA for the CDR3 is TGCGCCAGCAGCCCCCAAGAAAGAGCCTACGAGCAGTACTTC. The chain is built from TRBV4-1 and TRBJ2-7; D not certain. The CDR3 consists of 14 residues. Germline V lookup: CDR1 MGHRA, CDR2 YSYEKL. V was clipped by 4 bases and J by 2 bases, with 12 bases between them.

With regard to this clone: At one of its ends the junction is not consistent with the germline gene, which may arise from a read error. The gene calls are TRBV7-9 and TRBJ2-2; weak D call: TRBD2 (6 bases). Per the germline V gene, CDR1 is SEHNR and CDR2 is FQNEAQ (reference sequence). The CDR3 has 14 amino acids. The CDR3: CASSRNISTGGLFF. CDR3 DNA sequence: TGTGCCAGCAGCCGAAACATTAGCACCGGGGGGCTGTTTTTT. Drawing the rest from reference TRBV7-9 and TRBJ2-2, the complete variable domain is DTGVSQNPRHKITKRGQNVTFRCDPISEHNRLYWYRQTLGQGPEFLTYFQNEAQLEKSRLLSDRFSAERPKGSFSTLEIQRTEQGDSAMYLCASSRNISTGGLFFGEGSRLTVL.

The chain is built from TRBV10-3 and TRBJ1-4; D remains ambiguous. From germline, CDR1 is ENHRY and CDR2 SYGVKD. V lost 7 bases to trimming and J lost 1 base, with 13 bases between them. CDR3 length: 15 amino acids. The CDR3 region has the DNA TGTGCCATCATCTTCGTCGGAGAAACTAATGAAAAACTGTTTTTT. Protein product: CAIIFVGETNEKLFF.

This chain uses TRBV19 with TRBJ1-2; D is possibly TRBD1 (5 bases). The V end lost 3 bases, the J end lost 5 bases, and 7 bases lay between the germline ends. Germline V lookup: CDR1 LNHDA, CDR2 SQIVND (reference sequence). CDR3 length equals 12 residues. The CDR3 here is CASSMGGYGYTF. The CDR3 region has the DNA TGTGCCAGTAGTATGGGGGGGTATGGCTACACCTTC.

CDR3 DNA: TGTGCCAGCAGTCTAGCGGGGGTTCTTAACATTCAGTACTTC. It translates to CASSLAGVLNIQYF. The rearrangement links TRBV7-9 to TRBJ2-4; 10 bases line up with TRBD2. Per the germline V gene, CDR1 is SEHNR and CDR2 is FQNEAQ (reference sequence). Trimming cost V 6 bases and J 7 bases; bases outside gene matches: 6. The CDR3 has 14 residues.

The genes are TRBV6-5 and TRBJ2-1, with D unresolved. V was pared by 6 bases and J by 5 bases, with 17 bases between. The CDR3 runs to 15 residues. CDR1 and CDR2 (germline): MNHEY, SVGAGI. As DNA, the CDR3 is TGTGCCAGCAGGGTCGACTCGAATCCCCACAATGAGCAGTTCTTC. Its protein product is CASRVDSNPHNEQFF.

The chain employs TRBV7-2 and TRBJ1-3; TRBD1 matches 9 bases. Germline V gene data show CDR1 as SGHTA and CDR2 as FQGNSA. The CDR3 covers 16 residues. J was trimmed by 7 bases and V by 4 bases; bases with no gene match: 11. The CDR3 DNA reads TGTGCCAGCAGCTCCCTAGTGGGACAGGGTATTAACACCATATATTTT. Translation gives CASSSLVGQGINTIYF.

The chain has TRBV2 and TRBJ1-4; 7 positions match TRBD1. CDR1 and CDR2 from the germline V gene are SNHLY and FYNNEI. V lost 6 bases, J lost 5 bases, and 3 bases stayed unmatched. The CDR3 runs to 13 residues. CDR3 in DNA: TGTGCCAGCAGCACAGGGGTGAATGAAAAACTGTTTTTT. It yields the protein CASSTGVNEKLFF.

CDR3 in amino acids: CASRTPTGTIEAGELFF. The CDR3 DNA reads TGTGCCAGCCGAACCCCTACAGGGACTATCGAAGCCGGGGAGCTGTTTTTT. The chain combines TRBV28 with TRBJ2-2, with a tentative D call TRBD2 (7 bases). CDR1 and CDR2 (germline): MDHEN, SYDVKM. The CDR3 is 17 amino acids. Trimming took 8 bases from V and 6 from J, leaving 25 bases between them.

The V call is TRBV19, the J call TRBJ2-6; 7 bases are a match to TRBD1. The V and J ends lost 10 bases and 0 bases, in that order; junction bases with no gene match: 6. CDR3 length equals 15 residues. Germline CDR1 is LNHDA and CDR2 is SQIVND (reference sequence). DNA for the CDR3: TGTGCCACCGCGACAGGGAGCTCTGGGGCCAACGTCCTGACTTTC. Translation gives CATATGSSGANVLTF.